The clone carrying this T cell receptor (beta chain) was picked up one time. The source of the sample is a study of shared T cell receptors in the human thymus. V was pared by 1 base and J by 4 bases, with 10 bases between. Germline CDR1 GTSNPN, CDR2 SVGIG (reference sequence). The CDR3 contains 13 residues. The table came from immunoSEQ multiplex PCR; TCRdb's copy has only in-frame clones and leaves some out. The profile covers about 380,000 clones, with approximately 95% appearing a single time and roughly 0.02% taken by the ten largest. The rearrangement uses TRBV30 and TRBJ1-1; tentatively, D is TRBD1 (6 bases). The sequencing sample was made of thymocytes. The sequence was collected from a human donor. The CDR3 loop is CAWSEGGATEAFF. The CDR3 DNA follows: TGTGCCTGGAGTGAGGGGGGGGCCACTGAAGCTTTCTTT.